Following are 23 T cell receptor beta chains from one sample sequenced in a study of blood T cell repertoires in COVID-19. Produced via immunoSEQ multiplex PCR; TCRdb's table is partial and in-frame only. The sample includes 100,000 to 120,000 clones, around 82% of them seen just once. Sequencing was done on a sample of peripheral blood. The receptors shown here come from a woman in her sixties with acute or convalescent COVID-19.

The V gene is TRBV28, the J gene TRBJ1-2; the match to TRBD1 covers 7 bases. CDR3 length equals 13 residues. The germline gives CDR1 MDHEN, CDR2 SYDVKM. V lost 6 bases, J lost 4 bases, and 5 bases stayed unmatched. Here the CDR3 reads CASSYDRAYGYTF. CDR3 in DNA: TGTGCCAGCAGCTATGACAGGGCCTATGGCTACACCTTC.

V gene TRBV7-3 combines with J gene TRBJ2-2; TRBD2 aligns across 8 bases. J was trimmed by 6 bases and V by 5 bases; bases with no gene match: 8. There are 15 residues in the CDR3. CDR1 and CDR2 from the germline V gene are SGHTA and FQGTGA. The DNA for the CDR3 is TGTGCCAGCAGCCCCGGGGGGGGTCCGTCCGGGGAGCTGTTTTTT. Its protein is CASSPGGGPSGELFF.

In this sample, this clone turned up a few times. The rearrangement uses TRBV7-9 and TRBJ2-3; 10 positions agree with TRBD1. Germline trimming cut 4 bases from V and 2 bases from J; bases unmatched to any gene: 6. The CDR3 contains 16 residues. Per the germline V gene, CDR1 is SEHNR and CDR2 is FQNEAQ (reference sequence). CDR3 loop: CASSSLGTGVTDTQYF. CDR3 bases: TGTGCCAGCAGCTCCTTAGGGACAGGGGTCACAGATACGCAGTATTTT.

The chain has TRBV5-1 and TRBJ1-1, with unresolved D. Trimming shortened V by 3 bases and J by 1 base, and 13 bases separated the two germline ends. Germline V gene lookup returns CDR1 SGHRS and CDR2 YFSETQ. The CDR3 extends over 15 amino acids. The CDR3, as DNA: TGCGCCAGCAGCTCGGGGATGGCCCAGAACACTGAAGCTTTCTTT. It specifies CASSSGMAQNTEAFF.

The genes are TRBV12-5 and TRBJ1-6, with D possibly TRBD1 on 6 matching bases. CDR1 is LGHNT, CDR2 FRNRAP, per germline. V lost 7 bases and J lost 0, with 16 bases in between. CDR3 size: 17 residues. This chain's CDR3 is CASASGQQSSYNSPLHF. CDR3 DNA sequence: TGTGCTAGTGCCTCCGGACAGCAAAGCTCCTATAATTCACCCCTCCACTTT.

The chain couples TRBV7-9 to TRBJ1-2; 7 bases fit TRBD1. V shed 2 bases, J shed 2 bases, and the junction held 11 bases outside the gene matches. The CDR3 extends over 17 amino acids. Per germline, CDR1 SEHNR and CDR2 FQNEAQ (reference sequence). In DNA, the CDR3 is TGTGCCAGCAGCTTAAGGCCCGACAGGGTTGGGAACTATGGCTACACCTTC. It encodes CASSLRPDRVGNYGYTF.

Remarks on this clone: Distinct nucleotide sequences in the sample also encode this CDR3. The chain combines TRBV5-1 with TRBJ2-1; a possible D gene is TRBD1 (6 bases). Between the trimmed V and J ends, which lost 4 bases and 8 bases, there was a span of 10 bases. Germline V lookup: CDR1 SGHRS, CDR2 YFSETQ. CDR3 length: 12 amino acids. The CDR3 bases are TGCGCCAGCAGCCTACAGGGCGATGAGCAGTTCTTC. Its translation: CASSLQGDEQFF.

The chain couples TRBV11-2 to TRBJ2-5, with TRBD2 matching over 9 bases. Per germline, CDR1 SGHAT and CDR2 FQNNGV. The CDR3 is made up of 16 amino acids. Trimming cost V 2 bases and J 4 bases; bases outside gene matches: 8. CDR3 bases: TGTGCCAGCAGCTTAAAAGCGGGGGGATCTGGAGAGACCCAGTACTTC. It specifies CASSLKAGGSGETQYF.

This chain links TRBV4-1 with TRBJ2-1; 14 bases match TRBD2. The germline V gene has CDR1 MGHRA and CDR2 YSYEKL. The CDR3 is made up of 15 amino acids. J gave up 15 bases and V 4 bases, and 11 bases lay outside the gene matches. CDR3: CASSRAGTSGGPRFF. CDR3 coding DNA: TGCGCCAGCAGCCGCGCCGGGACTAGCGGGGGCCCCAGGTTCTTC.

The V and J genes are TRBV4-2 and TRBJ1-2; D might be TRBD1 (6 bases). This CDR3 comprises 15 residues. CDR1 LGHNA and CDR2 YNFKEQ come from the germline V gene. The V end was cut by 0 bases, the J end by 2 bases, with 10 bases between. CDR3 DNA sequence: TGTGCCAGCAGCCAAGAGTCCCAGGGGAACTATGGCTACACCTTC. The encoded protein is CASSQESQGNYGYTF.

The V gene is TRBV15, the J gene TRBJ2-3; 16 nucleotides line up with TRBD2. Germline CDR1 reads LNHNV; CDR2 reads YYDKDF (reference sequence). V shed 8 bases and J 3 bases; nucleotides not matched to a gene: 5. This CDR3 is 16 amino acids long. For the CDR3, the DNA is TGTGCCACCCGCTGGGGACTAGCGGGGGGGACAGATACGCAGTATTTT. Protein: CATRWGLAGGTDTQYF.

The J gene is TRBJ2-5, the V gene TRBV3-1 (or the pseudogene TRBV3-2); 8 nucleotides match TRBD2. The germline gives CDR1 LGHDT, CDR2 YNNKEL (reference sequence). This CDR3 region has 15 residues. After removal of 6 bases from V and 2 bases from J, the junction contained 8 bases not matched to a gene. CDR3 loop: CASSRSGDRQETQYF. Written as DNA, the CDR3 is TGTGCCAGCAGTCGTAGCGGGGACCGGCAAGAGACCCAGTACTTC.

Written as DNA, the CDR3 is TGTGCCAGCAGACTTAGGGGGGGTAAAATCAATGAGCAGTTCTTC. This codes for CASRLRGGKINEQFF. The chain links TRBV6-5 to TRBJ2-1; D may be TRBD2 (7 bases). The germline V gene has CDR1 MNHEY and CDR2 SVGAGI. The V and J ends lost 6 bases and 6 bases respectively, with 18 bases between them. The CDR3 is made up of 15 amino acids.

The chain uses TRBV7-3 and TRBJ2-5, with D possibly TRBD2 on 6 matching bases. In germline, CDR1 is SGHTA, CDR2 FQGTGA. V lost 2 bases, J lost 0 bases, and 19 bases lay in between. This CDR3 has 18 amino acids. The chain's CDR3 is CASSLGDGGAIYQETQYF. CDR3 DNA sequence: TGTGCCAGCAGCTTAGGCGACGGCGGGGCCATTTACCAAGAGACCCAGTACTTC.

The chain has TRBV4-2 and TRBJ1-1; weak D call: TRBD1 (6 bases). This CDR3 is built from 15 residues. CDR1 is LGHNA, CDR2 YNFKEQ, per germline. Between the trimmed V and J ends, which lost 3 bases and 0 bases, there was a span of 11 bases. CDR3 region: CASSQETGLNTEAFF. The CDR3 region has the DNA TGTGCCAGCAGCCAGGAAACAGGGTTGAACACTGAAGCTTTCTTT.

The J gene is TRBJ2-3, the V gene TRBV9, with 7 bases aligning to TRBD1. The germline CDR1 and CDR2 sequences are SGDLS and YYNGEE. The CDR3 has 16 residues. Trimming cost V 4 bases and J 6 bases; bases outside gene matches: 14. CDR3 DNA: TGTGCCAGCAGCCCACGGACAGGCTACTGGGGGGATACGCAGTATTTT. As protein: CASSPRTGYWGDTQYF.

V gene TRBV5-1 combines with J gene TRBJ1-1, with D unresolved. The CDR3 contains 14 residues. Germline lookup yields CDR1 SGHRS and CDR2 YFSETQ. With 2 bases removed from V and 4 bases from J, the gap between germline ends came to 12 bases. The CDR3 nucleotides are TGCGCCAGCAGCTTATCGGGTTTGAGCACTGAAGCTTTCTTT. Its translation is CASSLSGLSTEAFF.

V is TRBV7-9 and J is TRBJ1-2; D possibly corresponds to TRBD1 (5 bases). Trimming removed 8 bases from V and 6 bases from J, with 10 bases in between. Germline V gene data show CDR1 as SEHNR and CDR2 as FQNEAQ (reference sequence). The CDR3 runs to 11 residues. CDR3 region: CASFGQHGYTF. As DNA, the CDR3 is TGTGCCAGCTTCGGACAACATGGCTACACCTTC.

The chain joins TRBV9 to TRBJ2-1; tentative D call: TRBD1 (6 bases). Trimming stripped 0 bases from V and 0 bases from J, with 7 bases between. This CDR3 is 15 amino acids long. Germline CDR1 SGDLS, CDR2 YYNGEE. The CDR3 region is CASSVEGVSYNEQFF. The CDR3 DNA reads TGTGCCAGCAGCGTAGAGGGGGTCTCCTACAATGAGCAGTTCTTC.

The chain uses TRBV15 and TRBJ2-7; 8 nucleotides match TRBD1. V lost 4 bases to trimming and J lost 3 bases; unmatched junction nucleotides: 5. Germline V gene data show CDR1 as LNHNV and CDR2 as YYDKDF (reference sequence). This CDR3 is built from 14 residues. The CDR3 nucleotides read TGTGCCACCAGCACTCAGGACAGGGTCTACGAGCAGTACTTC. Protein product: CATSTQDRVYEQYF.

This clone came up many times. The CDR3 nucleotides read TGTGCCAGCAGCCCTGACAGGGTTGGCACCGGGGAGCTGTTTTTT. It translates to CASSPDRVGTGELFF. The chain joins TRBV7-6 to TRBJ2-2, with 7 bases fitting TRBD1. Per the germline V gene, CDR1 is SGHVS and CDR2 is FNYEAQ. Trimming removed 5 bases from V and 4 bases from J; junction bases left unmatched: 7. The length of the CDR3 is 15 residues. The full variable domain, its missing parts supplied by reference TRBV7-6 and TRBJ2-2, is GAGVSQSPRYKVTKRGQDVALRCDPISGHVSLYWYRQALGQGPEFLTYFNYEAQQDKSGLPNDRFSAERPEGSISTLTIQRTEQRDSAMYRCASSPDRVGTGELFFGEGSRLTVL.

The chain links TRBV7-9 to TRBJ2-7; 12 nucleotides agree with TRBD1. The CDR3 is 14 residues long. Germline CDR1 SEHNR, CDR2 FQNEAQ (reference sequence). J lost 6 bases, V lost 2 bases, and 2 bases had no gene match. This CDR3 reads CASSLQGQGAEQYF. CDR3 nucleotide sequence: TGTGCCAGCAGCTTACAGGGACAGGGGGCCGAGCAGTACTTC.

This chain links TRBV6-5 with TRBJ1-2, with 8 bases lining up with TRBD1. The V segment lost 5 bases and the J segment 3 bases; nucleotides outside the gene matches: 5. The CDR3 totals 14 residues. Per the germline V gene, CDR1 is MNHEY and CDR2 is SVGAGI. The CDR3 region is CASSNPDRDYGYTF. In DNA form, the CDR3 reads TGTGCCAGCAGTAACCCGGACAGGGACTATGGCTACACCTTC.